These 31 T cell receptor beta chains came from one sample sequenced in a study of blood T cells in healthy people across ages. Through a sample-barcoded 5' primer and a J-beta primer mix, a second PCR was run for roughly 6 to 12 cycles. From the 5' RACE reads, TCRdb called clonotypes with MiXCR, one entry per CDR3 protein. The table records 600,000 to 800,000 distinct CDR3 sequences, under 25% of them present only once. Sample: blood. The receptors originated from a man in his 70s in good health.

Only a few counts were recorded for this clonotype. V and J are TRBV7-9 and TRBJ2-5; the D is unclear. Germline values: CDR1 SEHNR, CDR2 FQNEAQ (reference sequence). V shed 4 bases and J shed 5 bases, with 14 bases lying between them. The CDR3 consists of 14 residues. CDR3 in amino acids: CASSSWALRETQYF. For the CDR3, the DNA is TGTGCCAGCAGCTCATGGGCCCTGCGGGAGACCCAGTACTTC.

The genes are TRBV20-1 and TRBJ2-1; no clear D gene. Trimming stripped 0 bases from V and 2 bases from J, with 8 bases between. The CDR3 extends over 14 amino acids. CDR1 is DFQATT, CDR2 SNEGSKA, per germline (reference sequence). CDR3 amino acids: CSARDMGTYNEQFF. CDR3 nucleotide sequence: TGCAGTGCTAGAGATATGGGTACCTACAATGAGCAGTTCTTC.

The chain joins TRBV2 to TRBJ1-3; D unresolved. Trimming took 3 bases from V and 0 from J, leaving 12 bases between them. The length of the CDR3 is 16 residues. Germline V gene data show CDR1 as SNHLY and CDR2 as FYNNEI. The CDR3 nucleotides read TGTGCCAGCAGTGAGACCTTGCCGAGCTCTGGAAACACCATATATTTT. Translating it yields CASSETLPSSGNTIYF. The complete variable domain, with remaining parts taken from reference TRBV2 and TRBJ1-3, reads EPEVTQTPSHQVTQMGQEVILRCVPISNHLYFYWYRQILGQKVEFLVSFYNNEISEKSEIFDDQFSVERPDGSNFTLKIRSTKLEDSAMYFCASSETLPSSGNTIYFGEGSWLTVV.

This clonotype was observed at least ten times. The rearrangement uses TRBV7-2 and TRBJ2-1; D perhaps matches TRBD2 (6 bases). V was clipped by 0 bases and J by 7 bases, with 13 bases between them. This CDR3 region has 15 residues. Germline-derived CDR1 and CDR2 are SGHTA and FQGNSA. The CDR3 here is CASSLARDWINEQFF. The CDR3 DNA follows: TGTGCCAGCAGCTTAGCTAGGGACTGGATAAATGAGCAGTTCTTC.

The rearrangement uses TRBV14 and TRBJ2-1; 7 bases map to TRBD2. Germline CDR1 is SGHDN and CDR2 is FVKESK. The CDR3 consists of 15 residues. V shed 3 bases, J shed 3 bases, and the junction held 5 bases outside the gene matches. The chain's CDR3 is CASSHKLANYNEQFF. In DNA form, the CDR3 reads TGTGCCAGCAGCCATAAACTAGCGAACTACAATGAGCAGTTCTTC.

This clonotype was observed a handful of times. Written as DNA, the CDR3 is TGCAGTGCCAACCGTGGTACTCCAGATACGCAGTATTTT. Its protein product is CSANRGTPDTQYF. The chain employs TRBV20-1 and TRBJ2-3; D gene ambiguous. Trimming pared 6 bases from V and 4 bases from J, leaving 14 bases between. Germline CDR1 and CDR2: DFQATT and SNEGSKA (reference sequence). The CDR3 extends over 13 amino acids.

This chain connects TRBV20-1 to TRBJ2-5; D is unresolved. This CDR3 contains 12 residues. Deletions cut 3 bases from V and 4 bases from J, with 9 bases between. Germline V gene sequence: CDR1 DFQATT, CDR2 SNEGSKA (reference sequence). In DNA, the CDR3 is TGCAGTGCTAGGGTCTTGGGAGAGACCCAGTACTTC. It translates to CSARVLGETQYF.

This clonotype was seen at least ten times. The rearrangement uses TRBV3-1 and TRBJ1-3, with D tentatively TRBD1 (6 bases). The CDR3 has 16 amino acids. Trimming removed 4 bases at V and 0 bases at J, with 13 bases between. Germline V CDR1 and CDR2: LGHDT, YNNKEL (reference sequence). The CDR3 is CASSPSDRNSGNTIYF. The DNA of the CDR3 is TGTGCCAGCAGCCCTTCGGACAGAAACTCTGGAAACACCATATATTTT.

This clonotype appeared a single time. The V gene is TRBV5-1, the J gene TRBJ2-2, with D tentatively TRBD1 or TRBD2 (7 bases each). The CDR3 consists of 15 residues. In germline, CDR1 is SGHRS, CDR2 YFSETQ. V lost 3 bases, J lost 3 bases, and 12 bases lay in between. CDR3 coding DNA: TGCGCCAGCAGCTCACAGGGGAGGGACACCGGGGAGCTGTTTTTT. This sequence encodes CASSSQGRDTGELFF.

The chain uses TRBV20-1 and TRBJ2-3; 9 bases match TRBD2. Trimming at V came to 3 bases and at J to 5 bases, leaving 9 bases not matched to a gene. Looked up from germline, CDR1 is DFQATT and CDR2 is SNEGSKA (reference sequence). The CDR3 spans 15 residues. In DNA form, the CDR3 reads TGCAGTGCTAGTCTGGGGCGGGAGGGCCTAGATACGCAGTATTTT. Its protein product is CSASLGREGLDTQYF.

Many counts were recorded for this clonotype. CDR3 nucleotides: TGTGCCAGCAGTGCCGGCGGAGCCTACGAGCAGTACTTC. This gives the protein CASSAGGAYEQYF. The chain is built from TRBV2 and TRBJ2-7; D gene uncertain. Trimming removed 4 bases from V and 2 bases from J, with 9 bases in between. CDR3 length: 13 residues. The V gene's germline CDR1 is SNHLY and CDR2 FYNNEI.

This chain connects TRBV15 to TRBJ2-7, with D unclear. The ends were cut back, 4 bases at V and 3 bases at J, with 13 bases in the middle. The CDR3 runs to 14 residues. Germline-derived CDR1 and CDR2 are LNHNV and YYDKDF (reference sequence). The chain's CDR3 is CATSKVGPSYEQYF. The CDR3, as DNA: TGTGCCACCAGCAAGGTTGGGCCCAGCTACGAGCAGTACTTC.

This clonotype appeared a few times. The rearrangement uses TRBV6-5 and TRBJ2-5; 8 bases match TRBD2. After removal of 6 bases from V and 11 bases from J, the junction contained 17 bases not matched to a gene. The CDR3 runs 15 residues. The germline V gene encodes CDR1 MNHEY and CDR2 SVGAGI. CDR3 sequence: CASRSAGIAGSEQYF. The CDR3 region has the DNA TGTGCCAGCAGATCCGCTGGGATAGCGGGATCTGAGCAGTACTTC.

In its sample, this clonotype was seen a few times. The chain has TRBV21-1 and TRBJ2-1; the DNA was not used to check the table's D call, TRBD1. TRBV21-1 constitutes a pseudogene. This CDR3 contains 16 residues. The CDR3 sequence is CASSNPTGEGVDEQFF. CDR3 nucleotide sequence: TGTGCCAGCAGCAACCCTACGGGGGAAGGGGTCGACGAGCAGTTCTTC.

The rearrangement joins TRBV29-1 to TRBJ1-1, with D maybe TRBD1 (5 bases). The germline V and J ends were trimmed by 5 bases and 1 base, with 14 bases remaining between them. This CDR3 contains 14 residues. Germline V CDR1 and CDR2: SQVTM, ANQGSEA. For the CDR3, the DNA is TGCAGCGTTATTGGGCAGGGTGGGAACACTGAAGCTTTCTTT. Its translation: CSVIGQGGNTEAFF.

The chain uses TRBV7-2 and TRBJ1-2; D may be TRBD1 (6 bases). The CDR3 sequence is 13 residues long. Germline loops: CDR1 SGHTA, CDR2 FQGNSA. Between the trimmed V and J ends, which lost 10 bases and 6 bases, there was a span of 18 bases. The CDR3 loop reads CAISAGGWHGYTF. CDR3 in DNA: TGTGCCATCTCGGCGGGGGGCTGGCATGGCTACACCTTC.

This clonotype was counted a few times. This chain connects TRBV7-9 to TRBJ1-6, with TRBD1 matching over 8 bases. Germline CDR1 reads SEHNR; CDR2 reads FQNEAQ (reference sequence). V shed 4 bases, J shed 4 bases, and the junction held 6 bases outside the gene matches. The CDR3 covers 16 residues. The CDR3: CASSSRTGRYNSPLHF. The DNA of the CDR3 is TGTGCCAGCAGCTCCCGGACAGGGCGATATAATTCACCCCTCCACTTT.

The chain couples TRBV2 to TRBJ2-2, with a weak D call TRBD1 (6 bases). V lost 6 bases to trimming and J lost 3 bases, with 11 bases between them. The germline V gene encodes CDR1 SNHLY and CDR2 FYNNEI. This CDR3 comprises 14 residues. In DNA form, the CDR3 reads TGTGCCAGCAGAGGGGGATGGGACACCGGGGAGCTGTTTTTT. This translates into CASRGGWDTGELFF.

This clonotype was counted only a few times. The CDR3 sequence: CASSLAGAGTGELFF. The CDR3 nucleotides read TGCGCCAGCAGCTTGGCGGGGGCCGGCACCGGGGAGCTGTTTTTT. This chain connects TRBV5-1 to TRBJ2-2; possibly TRBD1 or TRBD2 for D (6 bases each). The CDR3 length is 15 residues. Trimming took off 0 bases at V and 4 bases at J, with 10 bases between the two ends. Germline V gene data show CDR1 as SGHRS and CDR2 as YFSETQ.

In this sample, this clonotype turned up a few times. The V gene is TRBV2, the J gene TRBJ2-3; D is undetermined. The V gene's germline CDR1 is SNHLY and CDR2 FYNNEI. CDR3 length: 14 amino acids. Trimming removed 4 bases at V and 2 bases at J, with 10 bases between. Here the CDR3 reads CASSAQSVTDTQYF. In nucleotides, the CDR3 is TGTGCCAGCAGTGCACAGAGCGTCACAGATACGCAGTATTTT. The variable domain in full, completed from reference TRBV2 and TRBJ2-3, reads EPEVTQTPSHQVTQMGQEVILRCVPISNHLYFYWYRQILGQKVEFLVSFYNNEISEKSEIFDDQFSVERPDGSNFTLKIRSTKLEDSAMYFCASSAQSVTDTQYFGPGTRLTVL.

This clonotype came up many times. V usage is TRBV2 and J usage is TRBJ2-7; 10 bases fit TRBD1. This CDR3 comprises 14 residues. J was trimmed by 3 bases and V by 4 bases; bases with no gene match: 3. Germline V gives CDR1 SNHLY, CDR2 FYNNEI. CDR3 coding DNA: TGTGCCAGCAGTGTTGGGACAGGGGTCTACGAGCAGTACTTC. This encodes CASSVGTGVYEQYF. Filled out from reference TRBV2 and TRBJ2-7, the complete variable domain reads EPEVTQTPSHQVTQMGQEVILRCVPISNHLYFYWYRQILGQKVEFLVSFYNNEISEKSEIFDDQFSVERPDGSNFTLKIRSTKLEDSAMYFCASSVGTGVYEQYFGPGTRLTVT.

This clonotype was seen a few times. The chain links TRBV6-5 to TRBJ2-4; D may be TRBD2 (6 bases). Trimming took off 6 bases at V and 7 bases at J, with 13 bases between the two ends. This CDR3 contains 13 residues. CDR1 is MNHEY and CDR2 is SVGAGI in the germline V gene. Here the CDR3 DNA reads TGTGCCAGCAGACCGGGGGAGACGAACATTCAGTACTTC. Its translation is CASRPGETNIQYF.

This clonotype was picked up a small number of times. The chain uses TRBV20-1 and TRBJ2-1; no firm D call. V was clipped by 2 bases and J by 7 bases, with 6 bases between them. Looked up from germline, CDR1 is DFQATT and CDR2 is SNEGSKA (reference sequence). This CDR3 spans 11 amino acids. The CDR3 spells CSARSENEQFF. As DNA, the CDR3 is TGCAGTGCTAGATCGGAGAATGAGCAGTTCTTC.

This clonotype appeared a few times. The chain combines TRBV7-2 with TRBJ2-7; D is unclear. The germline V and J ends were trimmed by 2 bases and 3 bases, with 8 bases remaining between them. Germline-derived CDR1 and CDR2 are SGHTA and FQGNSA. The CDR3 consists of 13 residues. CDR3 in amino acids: CASSLISSYEQYF. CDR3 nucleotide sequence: TGTGCCAGCAGCTTAATTAGCAGCTACGAGCAGTACTTC. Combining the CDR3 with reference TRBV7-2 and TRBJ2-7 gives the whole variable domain GAGVSQSPSNKVTEKGKDVELRCDPISGHTALYWYRQSLGQGLEFLIYFQGNSAPDKSGLPSDRFSAERTGGSVSTLTIQRTQQEDSAVYLCASSLISSYEQYFGPGTRLTVT.

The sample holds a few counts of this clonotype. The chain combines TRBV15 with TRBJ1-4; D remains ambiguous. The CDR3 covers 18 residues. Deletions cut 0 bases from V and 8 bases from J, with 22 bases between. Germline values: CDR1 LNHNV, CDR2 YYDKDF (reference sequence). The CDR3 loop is CATSRDVTKRTGGEKLFF. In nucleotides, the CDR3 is TGTGCCACCAGCAGAGATGTGACGAAAAGGACGGGTGGCGAAAAACTGTTTTTT.

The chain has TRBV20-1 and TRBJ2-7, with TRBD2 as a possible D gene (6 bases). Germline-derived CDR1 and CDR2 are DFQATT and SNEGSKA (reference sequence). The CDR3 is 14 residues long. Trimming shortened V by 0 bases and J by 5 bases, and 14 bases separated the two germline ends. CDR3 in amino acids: CSARDLAGINEQYF. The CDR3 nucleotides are TGCAGTGCTAGAGATTTGGCGGGAATCAACGAGCAGTACTTC.

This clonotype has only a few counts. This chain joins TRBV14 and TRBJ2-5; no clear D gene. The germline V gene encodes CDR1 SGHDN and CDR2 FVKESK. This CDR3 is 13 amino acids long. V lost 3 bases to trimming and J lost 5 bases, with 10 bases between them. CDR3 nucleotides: TGTGCCAGCAGCCACGGACCCCAGGAGACCCAGTACTTC. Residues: CASSHGPQETQYF.

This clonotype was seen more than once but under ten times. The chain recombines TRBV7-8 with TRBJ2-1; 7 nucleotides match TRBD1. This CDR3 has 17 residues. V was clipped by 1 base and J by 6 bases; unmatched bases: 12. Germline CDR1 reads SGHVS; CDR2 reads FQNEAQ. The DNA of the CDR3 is TGTGCCAGCAGCTTAGAGGGGAGAAGGGGGCTACGCAATGAGCAGTTCTTC. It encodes CASSLEGRRGLRNEQFF.

In DNA form, the CDR3 reads TGTGCCAGCAGCCCGATAAGCCCGCGGGAGGGGTATGAGCAGTTCTTC. This translates into CASSPISPREGYEQFF. The genes are TRBV7-9 and TRBJ2-5; 9 nucleotides align to TRBD2. The J call is uncertain, as TRBJ2-1 better fits the DNA end. CDR3 length: 16 residues. CDR1 and CDR2 (germline): SEHNR, FQNEAQ (reference sequence).

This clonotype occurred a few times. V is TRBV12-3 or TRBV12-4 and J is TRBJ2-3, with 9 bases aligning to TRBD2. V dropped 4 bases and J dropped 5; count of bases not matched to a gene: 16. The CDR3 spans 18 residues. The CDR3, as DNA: TGTGCCAGCAGTTCCCCGTGGGTAGCGGGGCGGGGGGGAGATACGCAGTATTTT. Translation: CASSSPWVAGRGGDTQYF.

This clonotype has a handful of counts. The CDR3 loop reads CSGRGQNTEAFF. The CDR3 nucleotides read TGCAGCGGGCGGGGACAGAACACTGAAGCTTTCTTT. V gene TRBV29-1 combines with J gene TRBJ1-1; D may be TRBD1 (6 bases). The CDR3 has 12 amino acids. V was clipped by 7 bases and J by 1 base, with 10 bases between them. Germline V lookup: CDR1 SQVTM, CDR2 ANQGSEA.